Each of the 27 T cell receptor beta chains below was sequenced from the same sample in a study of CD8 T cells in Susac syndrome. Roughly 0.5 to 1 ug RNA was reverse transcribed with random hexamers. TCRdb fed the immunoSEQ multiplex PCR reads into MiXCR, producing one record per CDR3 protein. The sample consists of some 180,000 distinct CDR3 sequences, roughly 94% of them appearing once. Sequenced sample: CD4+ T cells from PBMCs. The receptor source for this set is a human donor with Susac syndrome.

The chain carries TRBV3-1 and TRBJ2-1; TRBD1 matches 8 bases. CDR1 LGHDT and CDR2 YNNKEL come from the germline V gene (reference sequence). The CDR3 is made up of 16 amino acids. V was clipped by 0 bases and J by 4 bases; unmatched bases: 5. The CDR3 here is CASSQDEDREYNEQFF. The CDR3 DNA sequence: TGTGCCAGCAGCCAAGATGAGGACAGGGAGTACAATGAGCAGTTCTTC.

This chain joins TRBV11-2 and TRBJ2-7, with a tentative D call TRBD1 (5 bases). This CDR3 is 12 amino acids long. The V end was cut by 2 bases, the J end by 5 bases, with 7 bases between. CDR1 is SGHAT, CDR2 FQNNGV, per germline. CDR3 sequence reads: CASSLLRDEQYF. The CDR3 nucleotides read TGTGCCAGCAGCTTACTCAGGGACGAGCAGTACTTC.

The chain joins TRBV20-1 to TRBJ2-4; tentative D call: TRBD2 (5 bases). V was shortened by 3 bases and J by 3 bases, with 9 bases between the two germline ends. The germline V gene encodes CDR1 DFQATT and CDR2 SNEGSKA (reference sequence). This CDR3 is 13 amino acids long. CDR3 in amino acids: CSASTRGKNIQYF. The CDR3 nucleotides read TGCAGTGCTAGTACCCGGGGCAAAAACATTCAGTACTTC.

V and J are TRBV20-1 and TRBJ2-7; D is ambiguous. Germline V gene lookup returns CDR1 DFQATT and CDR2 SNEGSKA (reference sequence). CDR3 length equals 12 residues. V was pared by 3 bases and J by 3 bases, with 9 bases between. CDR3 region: CSASIASYEQYF. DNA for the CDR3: TGCAGTGCTAGTATAGCTAGCTACGAGCAGTACTTC.

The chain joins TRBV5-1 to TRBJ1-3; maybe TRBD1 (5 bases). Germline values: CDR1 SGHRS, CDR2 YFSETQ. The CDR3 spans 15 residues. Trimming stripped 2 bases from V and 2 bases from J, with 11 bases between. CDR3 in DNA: TGCGCCAGCAGCTTAGCAGGGACGGCTGGAAACACCATATATTTT. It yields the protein CASSLAGTAGNTIYF.

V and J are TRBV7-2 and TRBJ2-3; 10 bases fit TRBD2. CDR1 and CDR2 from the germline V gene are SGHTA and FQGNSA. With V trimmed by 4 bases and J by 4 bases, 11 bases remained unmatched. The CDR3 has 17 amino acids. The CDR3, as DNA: TGTGCCAGCAGCTCGAGGCGAAGCGGGAGGGTTGCAGATACGCAGTATTTT. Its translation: CASSSRRSGRVADTQYF. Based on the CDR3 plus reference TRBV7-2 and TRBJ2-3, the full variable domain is GAGVSQSPSNKVTEKGKDVELRCDPISGHTALYWYRQSLGQGLEFLIYFQGNSAPDKSGLPSDRFSAERTGGSVSTLTIQRTQQEDSAVYLCASSSRRSGRVADTQYFGPGTRLTVL.

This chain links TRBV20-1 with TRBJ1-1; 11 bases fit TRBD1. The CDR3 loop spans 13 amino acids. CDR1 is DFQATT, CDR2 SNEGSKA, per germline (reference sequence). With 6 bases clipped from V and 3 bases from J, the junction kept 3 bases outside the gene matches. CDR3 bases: TGCAGTGCCGGACAGGGGGCCGACACTGAAGCTTTCTTT. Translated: CSAGQGADTEAFF.

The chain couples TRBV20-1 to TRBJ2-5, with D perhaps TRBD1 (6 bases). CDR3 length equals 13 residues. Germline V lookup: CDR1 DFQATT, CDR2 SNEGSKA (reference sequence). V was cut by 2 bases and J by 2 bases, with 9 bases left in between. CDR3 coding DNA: TGCAGTGCTAGACAGGGGCGACAAGAGACCCAGTACTTC. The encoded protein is CSARQGRQETQYF.

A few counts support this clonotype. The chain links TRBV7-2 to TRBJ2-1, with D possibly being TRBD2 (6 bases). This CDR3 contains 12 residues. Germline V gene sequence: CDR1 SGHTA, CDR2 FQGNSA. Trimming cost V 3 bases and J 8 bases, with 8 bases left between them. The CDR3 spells CASSLGGDEQFF. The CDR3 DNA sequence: TGTGCCAGCAGCTTGGGCGGGGATGAGCAGTTCTTC.

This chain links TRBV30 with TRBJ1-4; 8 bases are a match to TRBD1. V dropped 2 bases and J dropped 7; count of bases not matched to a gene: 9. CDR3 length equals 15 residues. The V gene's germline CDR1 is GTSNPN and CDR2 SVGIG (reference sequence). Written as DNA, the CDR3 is TGTGCCTGGAGTTTCAGGGGGCTCGTGGGTGAAAAACTGTTTTTT. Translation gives CAWSFRGLVGEKLFF.

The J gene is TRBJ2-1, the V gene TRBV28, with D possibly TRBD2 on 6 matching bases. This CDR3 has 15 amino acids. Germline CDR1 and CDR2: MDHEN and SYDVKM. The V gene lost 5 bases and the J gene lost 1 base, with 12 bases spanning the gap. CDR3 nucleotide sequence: TGTGCCAGCAGTAGAGCCGGAGGGTCCTACAATGAGCAGTTCTTC. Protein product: CASSRAGGSYNEQFF.

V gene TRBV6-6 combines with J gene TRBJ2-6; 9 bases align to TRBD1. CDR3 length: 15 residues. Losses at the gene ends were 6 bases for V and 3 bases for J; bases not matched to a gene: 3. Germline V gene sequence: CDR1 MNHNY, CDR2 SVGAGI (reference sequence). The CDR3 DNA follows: TGTGCCAGCAGACAGGGGGCAAATGGGGCCAACGTCCTGACTTTC. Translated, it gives CASRQGANGANVLTF.

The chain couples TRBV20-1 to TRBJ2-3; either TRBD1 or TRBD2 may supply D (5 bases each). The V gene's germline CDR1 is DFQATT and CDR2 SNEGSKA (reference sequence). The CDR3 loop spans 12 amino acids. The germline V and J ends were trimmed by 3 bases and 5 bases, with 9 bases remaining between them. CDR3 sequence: CSARGGGDTQYF. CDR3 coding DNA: TGCAGTGCTAGGGGTGGGGGAGATACGCAGTATTTT.

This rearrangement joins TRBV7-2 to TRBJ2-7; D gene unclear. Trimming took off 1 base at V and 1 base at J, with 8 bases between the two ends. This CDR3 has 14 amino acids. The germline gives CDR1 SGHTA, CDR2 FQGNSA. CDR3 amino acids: CASSLEIGSYEQYF. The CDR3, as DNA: TGTGCCAGCAGCTTAGAGATCGGATCCTACGAGCAGTACTTC.

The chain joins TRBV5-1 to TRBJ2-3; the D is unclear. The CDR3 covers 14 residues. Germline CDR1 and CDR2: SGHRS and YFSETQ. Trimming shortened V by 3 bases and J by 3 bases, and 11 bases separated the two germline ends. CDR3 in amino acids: CASSSPERTDTQYF. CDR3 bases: TGCGCCAGCAGCTCGCCGGAGCGAACAGATACGCAGTATTTT. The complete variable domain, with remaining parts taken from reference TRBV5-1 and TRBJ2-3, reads KAGVTQTPRYLIKTRGQQVTLSCSPISGHRSVSWYQQTPGQGLQFLFEYFSETQRNKGNFPGRFSGRQFSNSRSEMNVSTLELGDSALYLCASSSPERTDTQYFGPGTRLTVL.

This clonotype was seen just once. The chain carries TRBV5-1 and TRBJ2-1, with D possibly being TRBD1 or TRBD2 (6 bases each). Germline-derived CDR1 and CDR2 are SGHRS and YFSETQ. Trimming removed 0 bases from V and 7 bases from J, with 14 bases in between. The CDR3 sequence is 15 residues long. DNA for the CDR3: TGCGCCAGCAGCTTGGAGGGGGGCGCGATGAATGAGCAGTTCTTC. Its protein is CASSLEGGAMNEQFF.

CDR3 region: CASSAGTARNIQYF. CDR3 bases: TGTGCCAGCAGCGCAGGGACAGCGAGAAACATTCAGTACTTC. J is TRBJ2-4 and V is TRBV7-9; 7 positions match TRBD1. CDR1 is SEHNR and CDR2 is FQNEAQ in the germline V gene (reference sequence). The CDR3 runs to 14 residues. V gave up 5 bases and J gave up 6 bases; unmatched junction bases: 7.

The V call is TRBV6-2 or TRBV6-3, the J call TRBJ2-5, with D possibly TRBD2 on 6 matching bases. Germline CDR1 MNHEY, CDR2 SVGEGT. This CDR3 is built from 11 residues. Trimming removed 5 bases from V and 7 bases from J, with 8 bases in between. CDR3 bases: TGTGCCAGCAGTGAACTAGCGACCCAGTACTTC. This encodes CASSELATQYF.

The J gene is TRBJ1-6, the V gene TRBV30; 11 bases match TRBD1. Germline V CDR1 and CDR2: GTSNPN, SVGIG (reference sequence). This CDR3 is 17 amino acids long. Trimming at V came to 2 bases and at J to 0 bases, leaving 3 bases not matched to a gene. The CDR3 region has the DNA TGTGCCTGGAGTCGGGACAGGGGGAGCTCCTATAATTCACCCCTCCACTTT. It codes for CAWSRDRGSSYNSPLHF. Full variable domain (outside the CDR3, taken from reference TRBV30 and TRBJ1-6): SQTIHQWPATLVQPVGSPLSLECTVEGTSNPNLYWYRQAAGRGLQLLFYSVGIGQISSEVPQNLSASRPQDRQFILSSKKLLLSDSGFYLCAWSRDRGSSYNSPLHFGNGTRLTVT.

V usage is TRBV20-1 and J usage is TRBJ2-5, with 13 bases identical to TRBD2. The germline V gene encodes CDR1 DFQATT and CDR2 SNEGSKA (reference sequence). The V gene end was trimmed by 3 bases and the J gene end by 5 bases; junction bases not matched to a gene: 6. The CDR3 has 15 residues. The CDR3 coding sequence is TGCAGTGCTAGTCGGACTAGCGGGAGAGGGGAGACCCAGTACTTC. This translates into CSASRTSGRGETQYF.

The CDR3 is CATSRVVTYEQYF. CDR3 in DNA: TGTGCCACCAGCAGAGTTGTCACCTACGAGCAGTACTTC. The V and J genes are TRBV15 and TRBJ2-7; no firm D call. V was trimmed by 1 base and J by 2 bases, leaving 6 bases between them. This CDR3 is built from 13 residues. The germline V gene has CDR1 LNHNV and CDR2 YYDKDF (reference sequence).

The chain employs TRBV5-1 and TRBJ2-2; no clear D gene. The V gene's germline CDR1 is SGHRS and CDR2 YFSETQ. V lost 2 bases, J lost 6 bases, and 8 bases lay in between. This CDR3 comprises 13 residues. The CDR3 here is CASSFKGPGELFF. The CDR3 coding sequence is TGCGCCAGCAGCTTCAAGGGTCCCGGGGAGCTGTTTTTT.

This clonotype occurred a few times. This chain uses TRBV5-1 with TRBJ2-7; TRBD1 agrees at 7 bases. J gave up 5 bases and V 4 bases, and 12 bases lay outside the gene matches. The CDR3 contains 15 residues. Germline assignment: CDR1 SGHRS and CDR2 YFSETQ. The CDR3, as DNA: TGCGCCAGCAGCCCACAGGGGCTCTCAGGGGACGAGCAGTACTTC. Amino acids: CASSPQGLSGDEQYF. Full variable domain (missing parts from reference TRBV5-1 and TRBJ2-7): KAGVTQTPRYLIKTRGQQVTLSCSPISGHRSVSWYQQTPGQGLQFLFEYFSETQRNKGNFPGRFSGRQFSNSRSEMNVSTLELGDSALYLCASSPQGLSGDEQYFGPGTRLTVT.

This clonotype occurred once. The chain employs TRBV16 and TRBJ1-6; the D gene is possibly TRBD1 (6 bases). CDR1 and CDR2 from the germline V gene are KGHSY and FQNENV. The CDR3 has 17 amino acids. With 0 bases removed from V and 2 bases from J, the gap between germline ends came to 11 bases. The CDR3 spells CASSQSGHLAYNSPLHF. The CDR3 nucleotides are TGTGCCAGCAGCCAATCGGGACACCTAGCCTATAATTCACCCCTCCACTTT.

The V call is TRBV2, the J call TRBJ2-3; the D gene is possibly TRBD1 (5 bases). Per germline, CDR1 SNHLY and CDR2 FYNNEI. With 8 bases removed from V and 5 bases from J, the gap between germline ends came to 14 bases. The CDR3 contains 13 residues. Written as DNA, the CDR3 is TGTGCCAGCCTACGCAGGGATGGAGATACGCAGTATTTT. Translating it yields CASLRRDGDTQYF.

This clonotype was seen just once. The CDR3 nucleotides read TGTGCCAGCGGTCTTACAGGGGGCTCTGGGGCCAACGTCCTGACTTTC. This translates into CASGLTGGSGANVLTF. This chain uses TRBV11-2 with TRBJ2-6; TRBD1 matches at 8 bases. CDR3 length: 16 residues. The trim removed 8 bases at V and 0 bases at J, leaving 6 bases unmatched. Germline CDR1 and CDR2: SGHAT and FQNNGV.

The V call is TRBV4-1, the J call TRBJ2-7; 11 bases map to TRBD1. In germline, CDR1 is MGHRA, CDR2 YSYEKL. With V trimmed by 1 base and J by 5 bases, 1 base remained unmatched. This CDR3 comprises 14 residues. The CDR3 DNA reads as TGCGCCAGCAGCCAAGGGGACAGGGGGGACGAGCAGTACTTC. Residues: CASSQGDRGDEQYF.